The 11 T cell receptor beta chains listed next were all sequenced from one sample in a study of blood T cell repertoires in COVID-19. Generated by immunoSEQ multiplex PCR, the TCRdb table keeps only in-frame clones and is missing some. This repertoire shows 15,000 or so clones, approximately 88% found once; its top ten account for 25% to 35%. Source material: peripheral blood. These receptors were obtained from a human donor in a cohort sampled during active COVID-19.

The chain uses TRBV27 and TRBJ2-1, with D maybe TRBD2 (7 bases). The CDR3 is 15 residues long. Germline CDR1 is MNHEY and CDR2 is SMNVEV (reference sequence). V lost 3 bases and J 8 bases, leaving 17 bases between the germline ends. This chain's CDR3 is CASSFERGGLDEQFF. Here the CDR3 DNA reads TGTGCCAGCAGTTTCGAGAGGGGGGGCCTCGATGAGCAGTTCTTC.

The rearrangement joins TRBV12-3 or TRBV12-4 to TRBJ1-6; possible D gene TRBD1, 6 bases. V lost 3 bases and J 10 bases, leaving 10 bases between the germline ends. The CDR3 contains 13 residues. The CDR3 nucleotides are TGTGCCAGCAGTTTGGGGACATTCTCACCCCTCCACTTT. It codes for CASSLGTFSPLHF.

The chain joins TRBV19 to TRBJ1-4; 10 bases map to TRBD1. V shed 5 bases and J 7 bases; nucleotides not matched to a gene: 7. CDR1 and CDR2 from the germline V gene are LNHDA and SQIVND (reference sequence). The CDR3 extends over 15 amino acids. CDR3: CASSFPGTGVEKLFF. The CDR3 DNA reads TGTGCCAGTAGTTTCCCCGGGACAGGGGTTGAAAAACTGTTTTTT.

The chain carries TRBV4-2 and TRBJ1-1; D unresolved. V was cut by 4 bases and J by 3 bases, with 15 bases left in between. This CDR3 is built from 15 residues. In germline, CDR1 is LGHNA, CDR2 YNFKEQ. CDR3 in DNA: TGTGCCAGCAGCCGCATAGTAGGGAGGGACACTGAAGCTTTCTTT. Translation: CASSRIVGRDTEAFF.

The chain joins TRBV5-4 to TRBJ2-1, with 13 positions matching TRBD2. The CDR3 consists of 19 residues. V lost 3 bases and J lost 8; bases outside the gene matches: 17. Germline CDR1 and CDR2: SGHNT and YYREEE (reference sequence). CDR3 amino acids: CASSYQLTSGGTMFDEQFF. The CDR3 nucleotides read TGTGCCAGCAGCTACCAACTGACTAGCGGGGGGACTATGTTCGATGAGCAGTTCTTC.

There are a few counts of this clone. This chain connects TRBV21-1 to TRBJ1-1; the table's D gene call, TRBD1, was not cross checked with the DNA. TRBV21-1 is an annotated pseudogene. The CDR3 contains 16 residues. The CDR3 loop is CASSLNRGDMNTEAFF. In DNA form, the CDR3 reads TGTGCCAGCAGCCTCAACAGGGGGGATATGAACACTGAAGCTTTCTTT.

This sequence joins TRBV28 and TRBJ2-1; 8 bases fit TRBD2. The CDR3 has 15 amino acids. The junction had 3 bases not matched to a gene; V was cut back by 5 bases and J by 0 bases. Germline assignment: CDR1 MDHEN and CDR2 SYDVKM. The CDR3 coding sequence is TGTGCCAGCAGTGCGACTAGCGACTCCTACAATGAGCAGTTCTTC. Protein: CASSATSDSYNEQFF.

The rearrangement joins TRBV3-1 (or the pseudogene TRBV3-2) to TRBJ2-3; 10 bases align to TRBD1. Germline CDR1 LGHDT, CDR2 YNNKEL (reference sequence). V dropped 0 bases and J dropped 3; count of bases not matched to a gene: 9. The CDR3 length is 18 residues. CDR3 sequence: CASSQDIRDRGETDTQYF. The DNA of the CDR3 is TGTGCCAGCAGCCAAGATATTCGGGACAGGGGTGAGACAGATACGCAGTATTTT.

The chain uses TRBV5-4 and TRBJ2-2, with 12 bases that match TRBD1. The CDR3 loop spans 19 amino acids. J gave up 5 bases and V 5 bases, and 16 bases lay outside the gene matches. Germline values: CDR1 SGHNT, CDR2 YYREEE (reference sequence). The CDR3 DNA is TGTGCCAGCAGAAATGCCGGGACAGGGGGCAAGAGGGAGACCGGGGAGCTGTTTTTT. This sequence encodes CASRNAGTGGKRETGELFF.

The V and J genes are TRBV7-8 and TRBJ2-1, with a tentative D call TRBD2 (6 bases). The CDR3 consists of 16 residues. The ends were cut back, 5 bases at V and 0 bases at J, with 14 bases in the middle. The V gene's germline CDR1 is SGHVS and CDR2 FQNEAQ. CDR3 DNA sequence: TGTGCCAGCAGCCCCTATCTCGGGGGCTCCTACAATGAGCAGTTCTTC. The encoded protein is CASSPYLGGSYNEQFF.

V gene TRBV5-4 combines with J gene TRBJ2-1; the match to TRBD2 covers 10 bases. V dropped 4 bases and J dropped 7; count of bases not matched to a gene: 17. The CDR3 is 18 amino acids. The germline V gene has CDR1 SGHNT and CDR2 YYREEE (reference sequence). The CDR3 DNA sequence: TGTGCCAGCAGCCCGGTCGCTGGAGCGGGGGGGCTGGGAAATGAGCAGTTCTTC. Translating it yields CASSPVAGAGGLGNEQFF.